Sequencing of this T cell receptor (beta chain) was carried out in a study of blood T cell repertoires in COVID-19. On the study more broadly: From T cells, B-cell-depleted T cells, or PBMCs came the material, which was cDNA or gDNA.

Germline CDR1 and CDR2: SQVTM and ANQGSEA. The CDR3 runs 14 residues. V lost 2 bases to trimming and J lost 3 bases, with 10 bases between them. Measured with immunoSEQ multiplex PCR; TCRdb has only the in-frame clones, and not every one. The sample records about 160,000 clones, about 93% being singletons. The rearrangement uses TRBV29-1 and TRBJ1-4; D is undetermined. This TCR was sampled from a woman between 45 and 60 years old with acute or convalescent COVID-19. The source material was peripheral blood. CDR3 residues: CSVESEEANEKLFF. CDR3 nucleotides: TGCAGCGTTGAATCTGAGGAGGCTAATGAAAAACTGTTTTTT. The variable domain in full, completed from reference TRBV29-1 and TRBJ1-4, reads SAVISQKPSRDICQRGTSLTIQCQVDSQVTMMFWYRQQPGQSLTLIATANQGSEATYESGFVIDKFPISRPNLTFSTLTVSNMSPEDSSIYLCSVESEEANEKLFFGSGTQLSVL.